This TCR beta chain was obtained from a study of blood T cells in healthy people across ages (dated by TCRdb to about 2015). Regarding the study in general: In model experiments, template switching captured roughly one uniquely barcoded TCR beta cDNA molecule for every two T cells. The study measured age-related changes in TCR beta repertoire diversity using deep sequencing normalized with unique cDNA molecular identifiers. The donors were divided into four age groups: young (average about 16 years), middle-aged (approximately 39), aged (about 60) and long-lived (around 80). The study analyzed two additional independent replicas of 1 million unique cDNA reads from the same blood draw for two donors, one aged 18 to 30 and one aged 80 or older.

What the work shows at the level of the full study, not this receptor alone: The long-lived group showed more naive CD4+ T cells, fewer expanded clones and increased TCR diversity than the aged group, suggesting age selection. Bulk unsorted PBMC profiling prevented conclusive comparison of naive and antigen-experienced compartments. Because the CMV infection status of the donors was unknown, age-related changes in expanded clonotypes may potentially have been confounded. The percentage of naive T cells measured by flow cytometry correlated strongly with observed TCR beta diversity. Observed TCR beta diversity per million T cells fell roughly linearly with age, and a significant reduction was already apparent by age roughly 40. Estimates of total diversity based on one million sequenced T cells were regarded as lower bounds and as underestimates.

Many counts were recorded for this clonotype. The target of this receptor is not known. Per-base qualities were not stored, and no clone one base away is much larger. Donors were a few dozen systemically healthy Caucasian individuals from Russia aged 6 to 90 years. Each donor gave approximately 9.4 milliliters of peripheral blood, drawn into EDTA-treated Vacutainer tubes. Ficoll-Paque density-gradient centrifugation was used to isolate PBMCs, with at least 6 million per sample. Trizol reagent was used to extract total RNA from PBMCs, with at least 6 micrograms per sample. Naive CD45RAhigh/CD27high T cell percentages were measured by flow cytometry on a PBMC aliquot from every donor. The protocol used for the library was 5' RACE. The run used an Illumina HiSeq 2500. The second PCR ran for roughly 6 to 11 cycles and used a J-beta primer mix along with a sample-barcoded 5' primer. Each TCR beta cDNA molecule received a unique molecular identifier from a template-switch 5' adaptor carrying 12 random nucleotides. Each sample yielded at least 3 million CDR3-containing paired-end reads. All of the RNA was converted into first-strand cDNA using the Mint cDNA synthesis kit, with a TRBC-specific oligonucleotide serving as the primer. Following uracil-DNA glycosylase treatment, a first 18-cycle PCR with universal primers M1SS and BC2_uni_R was performed on all cDNA. Per the original workflow: For normalization, 1 million high-quality reads, each with a distinct molecular identifier, were randomly selected from each sample. Instead of being binned into consensus sequences, reads that shared molecular identifiers were thrown out. CDR3 identification, clonotype clustering and error correction used MiTCR with a Q25 quality threshold and the strictest error-elimination algorithm. A nonparametric unseen species model with Euler transformation was used to estimate lower-bound total TCR beta diversity. TCRdb cleaned the public reads at Q25 with fastp, built clones with MiXCR and kept in-frame beta chains. Rows with a matching CDR3 protein are joined into one entry that keeps the most common DNA and genes. The V and J calls, along with clone size, are taken from TCRdb and not from the paper's own processing. This sample gives about 560,000 distinct CDR3 sequences in total; about 28% of them show up just once. The ten biggest clones cover approximately 4% of the sample.

These data were likewise used in another study, on T cells of mothers and their children. As described in the second report: Nine systemically healthy Caucasian individuals, comprising three mothers and their six children, were included as donors. cDNA synthesis consumed the entire amount of extracted RNA, loaded at 1.5 ug RNA in each 15 ul reaction. In the second PCR, sample barcodes and 2-4 random nucleotides were introduced via the M1S primer. Over 8 million TCR beta CDR3 reads were obtained for each mother, and 2.5 million to 3.5 million reads were obtained for each child. Thymic selection shapes the output of TCR recombination in a similar way in related and unrelated pairs, and inherited differences have a minor effect. Related mother-child pairs always showed normalized repertoire overlap that was slightly higher than in unrelated mother-child pairs, though the difference was never significant. With a sensitivity of 90 to 100 clones per million clonotypes, no persistent microchimeric T cell clones were detected. Deep NGS was used in the study to compare the TCR beta repertoires of mothers and children and to look for features that separate related mother-child pairs from unrelated individuals. The mean age was around 40 +/- 4 years for the mothers and approximately 11 +/- 4 years for the children. After adapters were ligated using NEBNext reagents, the libraries underwent 100+100 nt paired-end sequencing on an Illumina HiSeq 2000. To avoid cross-contamination, the mother libraries and the child libraries were prepared a month apart and sequenced in separate runs. Between roughly 500,000 and 2,100,000 distinct TCR beta clonotypes were identified per donor. Naive TCR beta clonotypes were estimated from low-frequency clonotypes matched to each donor's FACS-determined naive share, without sorting.

This sequence was found in a boy younger than 10 in good health. The sample was blood.

The DNA is as follows: TGTGCCAGCAACGGCGGGGGATCCTACGAGCAGTACTTC. This translates into CASNGGGSYEQYF. The chain uses TRBV7-2 and TRBJ2-7; the junction holds 7 bases that match TRBD2. Including the terminal cysteine and phenylalanine, the CDR3 comprises 13 residues. The read is trimmed to its CDR3 DNA, 39 bases read in frame from base 1. The germline V and J ends show losses of 7 bases and 1 base respectively, and no gene match explains 4 bases of the junction. CDR1 and CDR2 are drawn from the germline V gene: SGHTA, FQGNSA.